The sequence of this TCR beta chain was determined in a study of blood T cell repertoires in COVID-19. Background on the study: Collection of acute and convalescent COVID-19 samples took place in the United States, Italy and Spain. T cells, B-cell-depleted T cells, or PBMCs provided the cDNA or gDNA that served as material.

V gave up 4 bases and J gave up 10 bases; unmatched junction bases: 20. Germline CDR1 MNHNS, CDR2 SASEGT. The CDR3 is 17 amino acids. Recruited during active infection, patients (from Seattle) were subsequently followed longitudinally. Per the authors' pipeline: From reference gene primer amplification, estimates of nucleated cell counts were derived. The assay was immunoSEQ multiplex PCR, and TCRdb's table has in-frame clones only and misses some. Clonal size and the V and J genes are those of that table, whereas D and trimming came from the DNA. There are about 160,000 clones in the sample; approximately 79% occur only once, and 7% lies in the top ten.

The TCR comes from a middle-aged woman with COVID-19, enrolled during active disease. The sample consisted of peripheral blood. The genes are TRBV6-1 and TRBJ1-2, with TRBD1 matching over 8 bases. The CDR3 sequence: CASSVFRLTGTGADYTF. The CDR3 bases are TGTGCCAGCAGTGTGTTCCGACTGACAGGGACAGGAGCAGACTACACCTTC.